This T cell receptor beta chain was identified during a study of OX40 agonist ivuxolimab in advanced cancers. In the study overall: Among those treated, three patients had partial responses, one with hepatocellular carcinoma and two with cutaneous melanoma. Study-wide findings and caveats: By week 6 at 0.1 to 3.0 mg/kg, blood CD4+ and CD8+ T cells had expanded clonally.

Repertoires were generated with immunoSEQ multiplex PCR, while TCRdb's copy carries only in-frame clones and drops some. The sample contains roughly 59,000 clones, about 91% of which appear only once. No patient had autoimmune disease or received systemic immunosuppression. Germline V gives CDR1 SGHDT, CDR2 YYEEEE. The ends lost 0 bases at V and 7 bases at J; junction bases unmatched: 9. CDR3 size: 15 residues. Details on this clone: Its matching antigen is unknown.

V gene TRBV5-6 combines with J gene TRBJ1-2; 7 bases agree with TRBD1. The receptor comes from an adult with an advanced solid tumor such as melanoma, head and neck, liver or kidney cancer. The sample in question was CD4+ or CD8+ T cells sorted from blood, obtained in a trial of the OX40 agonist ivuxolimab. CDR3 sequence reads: CASSLGVGQRSGYTF. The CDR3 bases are TGTGCCAGCAGCTTGGGTGTGGGACAGCGGTCTGGCTACACCTTC.